This T cell receptor beta chain emerged from a study of control samples from healthy donors and cancer patients. Assay used: immunoSEQ multiplex PCR; TCRdb lists only in-frame clones, some missing. The table lists over 80,000 clones, over 60% of them singletons, with 10% in the top ten. Germline CDR1 reads SNHLY; CDR2 reads FYNNEI. This CDR3 is built from 14 residues. V shed 8 bases and J 4 bases; nucleotides not matched to a gene: 9. The clonotype originates from a woman aged 30 to 39 in good health. Sequenced input: blood. The chain recombines TRBV2 with TRBJ2-5; 8 bases fit TRBD2. In nucleotides, the CDR3 is TGTGCCAGCGGAGCAGAGCGGGGGAGAGAGACCCAGTACTTC. Amino acid sequence: CASGAERGRETQYF.